This T cell receptor beta chain appears in the sequencing data of a study of OX40 agonist ivuxolimab in advanced cancers. V was shortened by 6 bases and J by 1 base, with 9 bases between the two germline ends. The germline CDR1 and CDR2 sequences are SNHLY and FYNNEI. CDR3 length: 13 amino acids. Individuals having autoimmune disease history or systemic immunosuppression were not enrolled. The repertoire was sequenced with immunoSEQ multiplex PCR; TCRdb's copy has only in-frame clones and lacks some. The data hold approximately 68,000 clones, with 70% to 90% observed a single time. The source is an adult with an advanced solid tumor such as melanoma, head and neck, liver or kidney cancer. The chain carries TRBV2 and TRBJ1-2; D unresolved. Specimen: CD4+ or CD8+ T cells sorted from blood, collected in a trial of the OX40 agonist ivuxolimab. CDR3 loop: CASSVDNNYGYTF. CDR3 DNA sequence: TGTGCCAGCAGCGTCGATAATAACTATGGCTACACCTTC.